Below, one T cell receptor beta chain is given with its context. Its cognate antigen is unknown. The data belong to a study of beta chain features in type 1 diabetes. About the study: In age, gender and cell yields, patients were similar to healthy donors. Study-level findings and limits: A pattern of fewer insertions and more deletions at VDJ junctions was seen in type 1 diabetes patients. A moderate, significant TCRB CDR3 shortening appeared in type 1 diabetes across four CD4+ subsets. Among patients, naive, central memory and Treg TCRB repertoires appeared more similar than among healthy donors.

Sequencing targeted expressed TCRB transcripts, as all isolated RNA had been reverse transcribed. Naive, central memory and regulatory T cell samples yielded about 3.9 million reads on average. Measured with immunoSEQ multiplex PCR; TCRdb has only the in-frame clones, and not every one. The sample has over 600,000 clones, 9.5% to 15% seen once; the top ten hold around 0.12%. This CDR3 comprises 14 residues. Germline V gene data show CDR1 as GTSNPN and CDR2 as SVGIG (reference sequence). V was trimmed by 0 bases and J by 0 bases, leaving 7 bases between them. The specimen sequenced was naive CD4+ T cells from blood. The receptor's source is a man aged 25 to 45 with type 1 diabetes. This chain uses TRBV30 with TRBJ2-3, with no clear D. The CDR3 DNA reads as TGTGCCTGGAGTGTAATTCGGAGCACAGATACGCAGTATTTT. Translating it yields CAWSVIRSTDTQYF.